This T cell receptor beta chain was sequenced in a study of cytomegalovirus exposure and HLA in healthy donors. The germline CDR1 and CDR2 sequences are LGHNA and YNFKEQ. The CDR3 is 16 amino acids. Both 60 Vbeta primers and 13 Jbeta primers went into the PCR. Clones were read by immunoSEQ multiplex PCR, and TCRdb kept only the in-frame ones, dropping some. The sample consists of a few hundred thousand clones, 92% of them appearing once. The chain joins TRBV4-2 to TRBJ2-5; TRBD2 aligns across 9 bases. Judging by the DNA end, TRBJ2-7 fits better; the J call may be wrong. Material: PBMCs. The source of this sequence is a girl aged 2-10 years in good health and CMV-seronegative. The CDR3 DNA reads TGTGCCAGCAGCCGGACCATGGCGGGGGGGCCCTACGAGCAGTACTTC. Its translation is CASSRTMAGGPYEQYF.